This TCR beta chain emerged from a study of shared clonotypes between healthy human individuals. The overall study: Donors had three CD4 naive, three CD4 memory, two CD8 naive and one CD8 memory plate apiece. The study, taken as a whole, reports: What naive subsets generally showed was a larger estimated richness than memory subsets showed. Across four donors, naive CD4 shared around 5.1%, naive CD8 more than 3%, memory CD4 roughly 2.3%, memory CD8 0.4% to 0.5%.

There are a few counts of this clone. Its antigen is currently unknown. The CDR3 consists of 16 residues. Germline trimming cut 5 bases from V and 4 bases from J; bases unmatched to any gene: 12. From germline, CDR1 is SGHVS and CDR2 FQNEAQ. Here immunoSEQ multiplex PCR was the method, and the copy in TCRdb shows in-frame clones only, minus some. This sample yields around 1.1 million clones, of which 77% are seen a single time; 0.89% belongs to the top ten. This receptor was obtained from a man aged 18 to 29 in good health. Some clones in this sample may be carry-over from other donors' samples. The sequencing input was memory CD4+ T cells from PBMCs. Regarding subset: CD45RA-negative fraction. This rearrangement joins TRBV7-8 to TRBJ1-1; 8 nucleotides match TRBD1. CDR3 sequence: CASSPQGAILGTEAFF. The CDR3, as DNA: TGTGCCAGCAGCCCTCAGGGGGCAATTTTGGGCACTGAAGCTTTCTTT.